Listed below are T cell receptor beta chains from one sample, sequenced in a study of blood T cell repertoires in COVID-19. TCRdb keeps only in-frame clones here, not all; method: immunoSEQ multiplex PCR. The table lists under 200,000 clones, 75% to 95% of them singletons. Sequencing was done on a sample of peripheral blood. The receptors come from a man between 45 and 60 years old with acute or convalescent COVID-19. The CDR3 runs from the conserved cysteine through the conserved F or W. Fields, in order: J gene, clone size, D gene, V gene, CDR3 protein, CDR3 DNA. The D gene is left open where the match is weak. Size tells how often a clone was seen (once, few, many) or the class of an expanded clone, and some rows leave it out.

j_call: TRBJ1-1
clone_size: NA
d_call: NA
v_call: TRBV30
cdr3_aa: CAWRGRGGLYTEAFF
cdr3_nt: TGTGCCTGGAGGGGAAGGGGGGGCTTGTACACTGAAGCTTTCTTT

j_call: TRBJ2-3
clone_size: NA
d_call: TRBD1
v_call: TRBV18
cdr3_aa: CASSRRTGHTDTQYF
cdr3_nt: TGTGCCAGCTCCCGACGGACAGGGCACACAGATACGCAGTATTTT

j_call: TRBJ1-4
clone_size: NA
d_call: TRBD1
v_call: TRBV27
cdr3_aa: CASSFDRGGSNEKLFF
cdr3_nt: TGTGCCAGCAGTTTTGACAGGGGAGGATCTAATGAAAAACTGTTTTTT

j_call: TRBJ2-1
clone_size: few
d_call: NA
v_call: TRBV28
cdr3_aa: CASSYVVAFSTYNEQFF
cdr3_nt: TGTGCCAGCAGTTATGTGGTAGCCTTTTCTACCTACAATGAGCAGTTCTTC

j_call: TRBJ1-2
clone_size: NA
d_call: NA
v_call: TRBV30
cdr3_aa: CAWSGHYGYTF
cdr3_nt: TGTGCCTGGAGTGGACATTATGGCTACACCTTC

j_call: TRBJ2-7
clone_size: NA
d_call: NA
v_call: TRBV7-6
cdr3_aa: CATEYASEQYF
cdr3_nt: TGTGCCACCGAGTACGCTTCCGAGCAGTACTTC

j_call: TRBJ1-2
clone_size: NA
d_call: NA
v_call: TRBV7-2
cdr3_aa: CASSLYDRQEDGYTF
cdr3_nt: TGTGCCAGCAGCCTCTATGACAGGCAGGAGGATGGCTACACCTTC

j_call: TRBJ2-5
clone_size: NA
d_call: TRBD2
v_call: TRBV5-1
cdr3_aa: CASAPGTSGGKQETQYF
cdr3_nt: TGCGCCAGCGCCCCCGGGACTAGCGGGGGGAAACAAGAGACCCAGTACTTC

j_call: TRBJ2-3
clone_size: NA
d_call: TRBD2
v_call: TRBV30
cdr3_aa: CAWSTSGGTDTQYF
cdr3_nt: TGTGCCTGGAGCACTAGCGGGGGTACAGATACGCAGTATTTT

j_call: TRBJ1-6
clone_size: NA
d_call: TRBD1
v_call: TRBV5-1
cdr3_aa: CASSGGQGWSPLHF
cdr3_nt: TGCGCCAGCAGCGGGGGACAGGGGTGGTCACCCCTCCACTTT

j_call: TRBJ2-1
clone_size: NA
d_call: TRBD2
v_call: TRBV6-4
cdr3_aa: CASSDGGGNEQFF
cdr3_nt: TGTGCCAGCAGTGACGGGGGAGGGAATGAGCAGTTCTTC

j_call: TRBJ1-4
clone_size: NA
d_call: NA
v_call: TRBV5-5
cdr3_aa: CASSLVGSGEKLFF
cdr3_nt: TGTGCCAGCAGCTTGGTCGGATCAGGGGAAAAACTGTTTTTT

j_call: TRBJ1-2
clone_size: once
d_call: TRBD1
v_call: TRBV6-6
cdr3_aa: CASSYSDRGQGYTF
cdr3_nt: TGTGCCAGCAGTTACTCGGACAGGGGGCAAGGCTACACCTTC

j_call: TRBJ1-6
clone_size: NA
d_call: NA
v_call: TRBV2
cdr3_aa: CASSEGRSNSPLHF
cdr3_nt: TGTGCCAGCAGTGAAGGTCGGAGTAATTCACCCCTCCACTTT

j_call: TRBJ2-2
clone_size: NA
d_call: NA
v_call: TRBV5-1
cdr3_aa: CASSLNSQNTGELFF
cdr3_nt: TGCGCCAGCAGCTTGAACAGCCAGAACACCGGGGAGCTGTTTTTT

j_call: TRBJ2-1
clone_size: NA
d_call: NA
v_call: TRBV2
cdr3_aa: CASSERFYNEQFF
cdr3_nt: TGTGCCAGCAGTGAACGTTTTTACAATGAGCAGTTCTTC

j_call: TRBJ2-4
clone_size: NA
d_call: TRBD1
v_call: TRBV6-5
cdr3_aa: CASSLGTAGVDIQYF
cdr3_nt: TGTGCCAGCAGTCTCGGGACAGCCGGGGTGGACATTCAGTACTTC

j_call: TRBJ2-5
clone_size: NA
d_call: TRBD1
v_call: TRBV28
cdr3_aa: CASRLQGHYQETQYF
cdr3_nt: TGTGCCAGCAGACTACAGGGGCACTACCAAGAGACCCAGTACTTC

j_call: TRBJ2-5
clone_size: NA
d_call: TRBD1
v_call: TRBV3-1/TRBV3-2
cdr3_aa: CASSQLGQGKETQYF
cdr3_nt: TGTGCCAGCAGCCAATTGGGACAGGGGAAAGAGACCCAGTACTTC

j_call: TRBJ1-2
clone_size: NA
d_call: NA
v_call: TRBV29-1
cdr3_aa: CSGYSQGYGYTF
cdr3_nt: TGCAGCGGGTACAGTCAGGGCTATGGCTACACCTTC

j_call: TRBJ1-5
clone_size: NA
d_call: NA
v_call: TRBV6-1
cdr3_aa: CASSEALLREARGNQPQHF
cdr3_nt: TGTGCCAGCAGTGAAGCGCTTCTAAGAGAGGCTAGAGGCAATCAGCCCCAGCATTTT

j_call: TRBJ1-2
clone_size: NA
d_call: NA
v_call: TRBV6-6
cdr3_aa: CASSYSAPAYGYTF
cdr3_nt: TGTGCCAGCAGTTACTCCGCGCCCGCGTATGGCTACACCTTC

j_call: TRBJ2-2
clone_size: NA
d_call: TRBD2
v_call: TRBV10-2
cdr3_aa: CASSELAGVTGELFF
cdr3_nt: TGCGCCAGCAGTGAACTAGCGGGAGTCACCGGGGAGCTGTTTTTT

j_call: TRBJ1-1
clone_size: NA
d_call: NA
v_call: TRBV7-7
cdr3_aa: CASSLEGINPDGVNTEAFF
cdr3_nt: TGTGCTAGCAGCTTAGAGGGAATCAATCCGGACGGGGTGAACACTGAAGCTTTCTTT

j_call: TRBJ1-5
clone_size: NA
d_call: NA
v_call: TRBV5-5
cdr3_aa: CASSLAGDNNQPQHF
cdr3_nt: TGTGCCAGCAGCTTAGCGGGCGATAACAATCAGCCCCAGCATTTT

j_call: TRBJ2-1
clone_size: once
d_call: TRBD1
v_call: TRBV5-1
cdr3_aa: CASSKSGTGGRHEQFF
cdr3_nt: TGCGCCAGCAGCAAATCCGGGACAGGGGGCCGGCATGAGCAGTTCTTC

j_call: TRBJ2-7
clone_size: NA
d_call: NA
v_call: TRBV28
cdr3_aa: CASSLGRFYEQYF
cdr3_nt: TGTGCCAGCAGTTTAGGCAGGTTCTACGAGCAGTACTTC

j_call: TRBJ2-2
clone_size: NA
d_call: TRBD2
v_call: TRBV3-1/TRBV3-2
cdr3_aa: CASSPRAGVDTGELFF
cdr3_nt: TGTGCCAGCAGCCCACGAGCGGGAGTGGACACCGGGGAGCTGTTTTTT